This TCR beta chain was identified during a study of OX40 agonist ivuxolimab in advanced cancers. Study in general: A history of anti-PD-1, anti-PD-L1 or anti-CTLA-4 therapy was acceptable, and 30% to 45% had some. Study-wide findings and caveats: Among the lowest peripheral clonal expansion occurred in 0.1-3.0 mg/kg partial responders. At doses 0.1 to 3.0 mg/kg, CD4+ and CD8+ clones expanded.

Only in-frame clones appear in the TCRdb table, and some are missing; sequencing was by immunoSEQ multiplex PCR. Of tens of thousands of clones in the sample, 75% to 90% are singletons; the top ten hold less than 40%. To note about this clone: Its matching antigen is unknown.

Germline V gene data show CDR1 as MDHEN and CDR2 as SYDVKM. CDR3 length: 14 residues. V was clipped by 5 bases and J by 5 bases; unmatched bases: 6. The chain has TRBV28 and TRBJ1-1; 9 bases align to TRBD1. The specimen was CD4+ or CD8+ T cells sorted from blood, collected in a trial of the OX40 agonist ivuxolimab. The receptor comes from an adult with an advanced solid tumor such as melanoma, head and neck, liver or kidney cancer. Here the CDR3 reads CASSMTGGGTEAFF. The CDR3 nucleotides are TGTGCCAGCAGTATGACAGGGGGTGGAACTGAAGCTTTCTTT.